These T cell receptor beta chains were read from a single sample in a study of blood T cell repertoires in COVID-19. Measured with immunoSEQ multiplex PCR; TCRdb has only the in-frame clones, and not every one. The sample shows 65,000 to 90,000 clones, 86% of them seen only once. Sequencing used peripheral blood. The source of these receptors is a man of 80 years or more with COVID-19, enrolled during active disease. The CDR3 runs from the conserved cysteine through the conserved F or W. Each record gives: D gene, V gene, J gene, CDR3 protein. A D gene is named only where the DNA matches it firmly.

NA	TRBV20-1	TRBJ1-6	CSLTSPLHF
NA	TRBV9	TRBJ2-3	CASSGDSRGTDTQYF
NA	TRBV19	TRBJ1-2	CASSAPGTPNYGYTF
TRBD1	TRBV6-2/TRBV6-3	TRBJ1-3	CASSPRRTGARSGNTIYF
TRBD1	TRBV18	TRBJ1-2	CASSPSTGGDYGYTF
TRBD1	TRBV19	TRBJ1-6	CASSIIQGLYNSPLHF
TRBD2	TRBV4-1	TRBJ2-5	CASSQVARSGGAQETQYF
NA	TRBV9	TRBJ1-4	CASTPGGSTNEKLFF
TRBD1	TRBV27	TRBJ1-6	CASSFGPDRDNSPLHF
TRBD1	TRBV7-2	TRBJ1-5	CASSLDRGTEQPQHF
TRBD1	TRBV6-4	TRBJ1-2	CASSSRTGVDGYTF
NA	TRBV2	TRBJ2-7	CASSFAGPEQYF
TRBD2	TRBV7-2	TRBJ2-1	CATQSGVSYNEQFF
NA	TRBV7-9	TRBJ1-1	CASSFLGGGRTEAFF
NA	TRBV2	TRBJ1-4	CASSPRGGAVEKLFF
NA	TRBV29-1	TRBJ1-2	CSVEGEGYGYTF
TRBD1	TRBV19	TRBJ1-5	CASRWTTGRNQPQHF
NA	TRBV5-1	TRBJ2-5	CASSSDRAGGETQYF
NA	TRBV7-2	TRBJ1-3	CASRAGAGGNTIYF
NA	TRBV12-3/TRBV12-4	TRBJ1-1	CASVRLTEAFF
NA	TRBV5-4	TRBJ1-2	CASTHQTVNYGYTF
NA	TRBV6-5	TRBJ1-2	CASSYKAGVIGGYTF
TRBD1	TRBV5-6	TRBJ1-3	CASSRDSGNTIYF
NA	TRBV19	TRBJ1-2	CASSTLLQENYGYTF
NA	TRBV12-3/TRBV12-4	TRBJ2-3	CASSFSVTQYF
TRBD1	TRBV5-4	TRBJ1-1	CASSLEGALNTEAFF
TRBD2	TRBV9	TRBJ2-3	CASSVTGTSLTDTQYF
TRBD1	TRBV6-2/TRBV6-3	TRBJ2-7	CASSYGTGDLEQYF
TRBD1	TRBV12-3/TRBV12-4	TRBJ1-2	CASSSGQDYGYTF
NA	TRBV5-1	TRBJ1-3	CASSLSGGDSGNTIYF
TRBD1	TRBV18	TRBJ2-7	CASSPGTGPSYEQYF
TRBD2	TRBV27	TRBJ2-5	CASSLAGGQETQYF
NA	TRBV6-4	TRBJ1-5	CASSLRDTNQPQHF
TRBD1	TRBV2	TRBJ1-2	CASSVGTGGSNYGYTF
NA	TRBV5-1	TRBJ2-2	CASSPGWAGTGELFF
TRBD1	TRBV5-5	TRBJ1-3	CATTGGMSSGNTIYF
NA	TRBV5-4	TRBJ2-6	CASSLGGAGANVLTF
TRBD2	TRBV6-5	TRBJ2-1	CAARGSGVSYNEQFF
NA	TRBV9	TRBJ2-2	CASSPAQVGTGELFF
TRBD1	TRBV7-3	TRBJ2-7	CASSLDRASYEQYF
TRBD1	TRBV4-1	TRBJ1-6	CASSQEGTGNNSPLHF
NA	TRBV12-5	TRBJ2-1	CASGFPGAYNEQFF
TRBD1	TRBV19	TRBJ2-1	CASSPRTGYNNEQFF
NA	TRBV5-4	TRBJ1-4	CASSFESGPRGKLFF
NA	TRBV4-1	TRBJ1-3	CASSQDYSAGGVNTIYF
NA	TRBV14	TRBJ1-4	CASSRVIGEKLFF
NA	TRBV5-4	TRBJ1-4	CASSPSGGAFNEKLFF
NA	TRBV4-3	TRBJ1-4	CASSQVGGLNEKLFF
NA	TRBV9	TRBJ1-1	CASSVQDYTEAFF
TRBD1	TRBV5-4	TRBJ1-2	CASSLELGQGAQGYTF
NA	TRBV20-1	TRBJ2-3	CSASPPSGTDTQYF